The rows below give T cell receptor beta chains drawn from one sample of a study of blood T cell repertoires in COVID-19. Libraries were prepared by immunoSEQ multiplex PCR; TCRdb keeps only in-frame clonotypes and omits some of them. This sample carries 97,000 or so clones, roughly 90% of them seen once, and the ten largest clones take 5.2%. Sequenced material: peripheral blood. Every receptor here comes from a woman in her fifties or sixties with COVID-19, enrolled during active disease. Each CDR3 is given without its conserved first and last residue. Each record gives: clone size, J gene, D gene, V gene, CDR3 protein. A D gene is named only where the DNA matches it firmly. Clone size is given for some rows only: seen once, a few or many times, or a class if the clone is expanded.

>.|TRBJ1-1|.|TRBV7-9
ASSLLPSGVGTEAF
>.|TRBJ1-1|TRBD1|TRBV28
ASSIPGQGRAEAF
>.|TRBJ1-2|.|TRBV3-1/TRBV3-2
ASSSQTGNYGYT
>.|TRBJ1-1|TRBD1|TRBV29-1
SVGGGVYTEAF
>.|TRBJ1-1|.|TRBV28
ASSSGSTEAF
>.|TRBJ1-2|.|TRBV28
ASRGGNYGYT
>.|TRBJ1-2|TRBD1|TRBV10-3
AISDTQGGDGYT
>.|TRBJ1-1|.|TRBV28
ASSASTGTTEAF
>.|TRBJ1-5|.|TRBV30
AWSLSGQPQH
>.|TRBJ2-7|.|TRBV12-3/TRBV12-4
ASSQHRAYEQY
>few|TRBJ1-2|.|TRBV6-1
ASSEWTEYGYT
>.|TRBJ1-5|.|TRBV11-3
ASSPPGFQPQH
>.|TRBJ2-3|TRBD1|TRBV27
ASSPKAPLTGGIRDTQY
>.|TRBJ1-1|.|TRBV9
ASSVDSNTEAF
>.|TRBJ2-3|.|TRBV19
ASSFSSNEDTQY
>few|TRBJ2-2|.|TRBV21-1
ASSLGEELF
>once|TRBJ1-2|TRBD1|TRBV3-1/TRBV3-2
ASSQNRGKGYGYT
>once|TRBJ1-1|.|TRBV9
ASSGGVGGGTEAF
>once|TRBJ1-1|TRBD1|TRBV4-3
ASSLGTGATEAF
>.|TRBJ2-7|.|TRBV5-1
ASSLGLVSYEQY
>.|TRBJ1-3|.|TRBV5-4
ASSSELGSGNTIY
>.|TRBJ2-7|.|TRBV7-6
ASSLSESSYEQY
>.|TRBJ1-1|.|TRBV14
ASSQTRNTEAF
>.|TRBJ2-1|TRBD2|TRBV27
ASSLSGGAYNEQF
>.|TRBJ2-7|.|TRBV10-3
AISQGTGSYEQY
>.|TRBJ1-2|.|TRBV4-2
ASSQDRNYGYT
>.|TRBJ2-7|TRBD2|TRBV6-4
ASSVREGAYEQY
>.|TRBJ2-1|.|TRBV7-2
ASSRETRGDEQF
>.|TRBJ2-5|TRBD1|TRBV3-1/TRBV3-2
ASSRNEGARETQY
>.|TRBJ2-3|TRBD2|TRBV7-3
ASSSKPRTSGGTDTQY
>.|TRBJ2-7|TRBD1|TRBV27
ASGREGDRPYEQY
>.|TRBJ1-2|.|TRBV6-2/TRBV6-3
ASSFRGSDGYT
>.|TRBJ2-7|TRBD2|TRBV6-5
ASSLSGSYEQY
>.|TRBJ2-1|.|TRBV9
ASSVASGEAYNEQF
>.|TRBJ2-2|TRBD2|TRBV10-3
AISESGGLNTGELF
>.|TRBJ1-5|.|TRBV2
ASSEARWVDSNQPQH
>.|TRBJ2-5|TRBD2|TRBV3-1/TRBV3-2
ASSPQGRGGEETQY
>.|TRBJ1-1|.|TRBV14
ASSRNGGPTEAF
>.|TRBJ1-1|.|TRBV6-5
ASSYWRDTEAF
>.|TRBJ1-1|TRBD1|TRBV7-6
ASSLAPTGLYTEAF
>.|TRBJ1-2|.|TRBV4-3
ASSQDGLTNYGYT
>.|TRBJ2-5|TRBD1|TRBV12-3/TRBV12-4
ASSPGTAETQY
>.|TRBJ1-6|TRBD1|TRBV6-5
ASSPSRTGGPLH
>.|TRBJ2-5|TRBD1|TRBV29-1
SVEDSARGLRETQY
>.|TRBJ2-7|.|TRBV7-2
ASSPRQYSYEQY
>.|TRBJ1-4|.|TRBV2
ASSDGGRVSEKLF
>.|TRBJ2-1|.|TRBV5-4
ASSVKLTASYNEQF